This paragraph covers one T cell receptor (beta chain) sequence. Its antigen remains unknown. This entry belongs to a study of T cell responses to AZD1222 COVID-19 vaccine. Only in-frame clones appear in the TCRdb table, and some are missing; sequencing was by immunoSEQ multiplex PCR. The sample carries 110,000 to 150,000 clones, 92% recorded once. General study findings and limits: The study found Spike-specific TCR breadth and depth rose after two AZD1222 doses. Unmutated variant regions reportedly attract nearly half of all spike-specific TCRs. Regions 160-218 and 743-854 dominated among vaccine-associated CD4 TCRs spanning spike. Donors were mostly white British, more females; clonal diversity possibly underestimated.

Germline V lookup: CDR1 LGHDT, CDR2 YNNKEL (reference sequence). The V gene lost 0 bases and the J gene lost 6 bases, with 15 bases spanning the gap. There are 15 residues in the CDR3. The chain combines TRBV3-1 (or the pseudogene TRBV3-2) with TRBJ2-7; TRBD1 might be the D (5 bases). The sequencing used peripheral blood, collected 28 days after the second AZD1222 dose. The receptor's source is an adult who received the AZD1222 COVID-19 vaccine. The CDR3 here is CASSQDLRVVFEQYF. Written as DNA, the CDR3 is TGTGCCAGCAGCCAAGATCTCAGGGTAGTTTTCGAGCAGTACTTC.